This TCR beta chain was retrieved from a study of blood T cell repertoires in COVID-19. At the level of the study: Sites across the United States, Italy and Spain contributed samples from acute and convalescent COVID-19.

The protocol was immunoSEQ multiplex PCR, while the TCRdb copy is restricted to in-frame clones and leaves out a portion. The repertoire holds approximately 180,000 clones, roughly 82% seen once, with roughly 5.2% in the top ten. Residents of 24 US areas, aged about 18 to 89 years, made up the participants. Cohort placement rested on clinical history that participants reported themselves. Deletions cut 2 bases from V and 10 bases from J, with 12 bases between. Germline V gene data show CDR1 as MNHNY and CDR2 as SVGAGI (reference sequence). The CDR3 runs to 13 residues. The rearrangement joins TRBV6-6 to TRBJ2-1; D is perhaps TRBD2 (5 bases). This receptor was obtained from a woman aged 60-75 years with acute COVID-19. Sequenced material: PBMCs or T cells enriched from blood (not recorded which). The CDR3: CASSYQAGPEQFF. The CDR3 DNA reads TGTGCCAGCAGTTACCAGGCGGGCCCGGAGCAGTTCTTC.